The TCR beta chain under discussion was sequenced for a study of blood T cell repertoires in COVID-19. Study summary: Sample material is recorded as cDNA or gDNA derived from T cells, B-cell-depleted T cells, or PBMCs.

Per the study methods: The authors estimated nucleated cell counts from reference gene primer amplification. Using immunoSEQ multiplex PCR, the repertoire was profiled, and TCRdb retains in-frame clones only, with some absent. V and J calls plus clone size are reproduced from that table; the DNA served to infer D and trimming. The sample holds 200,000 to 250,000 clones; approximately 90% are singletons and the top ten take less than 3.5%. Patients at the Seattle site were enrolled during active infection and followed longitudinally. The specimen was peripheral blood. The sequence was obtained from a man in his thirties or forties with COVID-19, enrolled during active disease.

CDR3 coding DNA: TGTGCCAGCAGTTTAACCGGACAGGGTACCTACGAGCAGTACTTC. Amino acid sequence: CASSLTGQGTYEQYF. V gene TRBV27 combines with J gene TRBJ2-7; TRBD1 matches 8 bases. Germline-derived CDR1 and CDR2 are MNHEY and SMNVEV (reference sequence). This CDR3 is built from 15 residues. V was clipped by 2 bases and J by 2 bases; unmatched bases: 5.